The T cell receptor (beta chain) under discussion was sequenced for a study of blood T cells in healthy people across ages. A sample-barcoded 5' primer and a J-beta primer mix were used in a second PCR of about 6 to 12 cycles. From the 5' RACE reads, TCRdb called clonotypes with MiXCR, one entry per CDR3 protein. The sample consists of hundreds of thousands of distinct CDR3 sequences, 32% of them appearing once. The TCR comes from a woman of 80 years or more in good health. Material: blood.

DNA of the CDR3: TGCAGTGCTCCCCAGGACAGGGGGCTAAGGGAAAAACTGTTTTTT. It yields the protein CSAPQDRGLREKLFF. The gene calls are TRBV20-1 and TRBJ1-4; 11 nucleotides match TRBD1. The CDR3 contains 15 residues. J lost 8 bases, V lost 5 bases, and 10 bases had no gene match. Germline V gene data show CDR1 as DFQATT and CDR2 as SNEGSKA (reference sequence).